This TCR beta chain is drawn from a study of blood T cell repertoires in COVID-19. About the study: PBMCs, B-cell-depleted T cells, or T cells were the source of the cDNA or gDNA that made up the material.

Germline V gene data show CDR1 as SGHRS and CDR2 as YFSETQ. The CDR3 covers 17 residues. After removal of 3 bases from V and 0 bases from J, the junction contained 10 bases not matched to a gene. Seattle cases were enrolled at active infection and followed longitudinally. Methods used by the authors: Estimated nucleated cell counts came from reference gene primer amplification. Profiled with immunoSEQ multiplex PCR; TCRdb holds only in-frame clones, not every one. The V and J calls and clone size come from that table; D and trimming were worked out from the DNA. Counted here are around 200,000 clones, roughly 77% occurring once; the ten biggest clones make up over 5%.

V usage is TRBV5-1 and J usage is TRBJ2-3; 7 nucleotides line up with TRBD2. The sequence derives from a woman in her thirties or forties with COVID-19, enrolled during active disease. Sequencing was performed on peripheral blood. CDR3 residues: CASSWPSGPRSTDTQYF. CDR3 bases: TGCGCCAGCAGCTGGCCTAGCGGCCCTAGAAGCACAGATACGCAGTATTTT.